This TCR beta chain was profiled in a study of identical twins. The germline V gene encodes CDR1 SNHLY and CDR2 FYNNEI. The CDR3 loop spans 13 amino acids. V lost 8 bases and J 2 bases, leaving 10 bases between the germline ends. Study conclusions and caveats: For cord blood, abundant beta clonotypes had fewer insertions, unlike memory repertoires, which showed none. Cross-sectional statistics, not tracking of the same donors, supported the conclusions.

In regard to this clonotype: Its antigen is still unknown.

The authors used template switching to add a universal primer site and gave cDNA unique molecular identifiers. Using its own MiXCR run on the 5' RACE reads, TCRdb lists one record per CDR3 protein. The sample holds about 700,000 distinct CDR3 sequences, 8.6% seen once. The sample was also reused in another study, on yellow fever vaccine responses in identical twins.

The origin of this receptor is a woman between 18 and 30 years old in good health. The V call is TRBV2, the J call TRBJ2-4; tentatively, D is TRBD2 (6 bases). Specimen: PBMCs. The CDR3 protein is CASSGTSKNIQYF. In DNA form, the CDR3 reads TGTGCCAGCTCGGGGACTTCCAAAAACATTCAGTACTTC.